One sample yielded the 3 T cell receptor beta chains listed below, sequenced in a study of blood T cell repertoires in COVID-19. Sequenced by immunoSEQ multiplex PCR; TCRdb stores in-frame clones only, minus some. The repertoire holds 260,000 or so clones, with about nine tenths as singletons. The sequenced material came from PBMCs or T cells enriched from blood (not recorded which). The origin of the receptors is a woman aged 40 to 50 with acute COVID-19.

The CDR3 is CASRQGTDQPQHF. The CDR3 region has the DNA TGTGCCAGCAGGCAGGGTACCGATCAGCCCCAGCATTTT. The chain has TRBV2 and TRBJ1-5; TRBD1 is a possible D gene (5 bases). The ends were cut back, 6 bases at V and 5 bases at J, with 11 bases in the middle. The germline V gene has CDR1 SNHLY and CDR2 FYNNEI. CDR3 length equals 13 residues. The full variable domain, completed using reference TRBV2 and TRBJ1-5, is EPEVTQTPSHQVTQMGQEVILRCVPISNHLYFYWYRQILGQKVEFLVSFYNNEISEKSEIFDDQFSVERPDGSNFTLKIRSTKLEDSAMYFCASRQGTDQPQHFGDGTRLSIL.

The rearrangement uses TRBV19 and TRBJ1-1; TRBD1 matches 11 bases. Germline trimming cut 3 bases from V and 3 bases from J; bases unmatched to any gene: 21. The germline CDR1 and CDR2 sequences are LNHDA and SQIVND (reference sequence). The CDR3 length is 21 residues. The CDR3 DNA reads TGTGCCAGTAGTATTCAACTTTCACGGACAGGGGGCGTCGTACCGGACACTGAAGCTTTCTTT. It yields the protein CASSIQLSRTGGVVPDTEAFF.

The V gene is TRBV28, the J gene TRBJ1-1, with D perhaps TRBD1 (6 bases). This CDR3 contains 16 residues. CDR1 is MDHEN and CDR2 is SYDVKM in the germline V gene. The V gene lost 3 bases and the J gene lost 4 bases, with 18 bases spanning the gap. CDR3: CASSFSTRGRGTEAFF. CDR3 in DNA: TGTGCCAGCAGTTTCTCAACGAGGGGCAGGGGCACTGAAGCTTTCTTT.